This T cell receptor beta chain came from a study of beta chain features in type 1 diabetes. Comment on this clone: Its specificity is not known.

Germline CDR1 reads SGHNT; CDR2 reads YYREEE (reference sequence). The CDR3 extends over 15 amino acids. The V end was cut by 4 bases, the J end by 8 bases, with 19 bases between. Study-wide findings and caveats: Fewer insertions but more deletions were seen at VDJ junctions in type 1 diabetes patients.

Sequencing targeted expressed TCRB transcripts, as all isolated RNA had been reverse transcribed. Assay used: immunoSEQ multiplex PCR; TCRdb lists only in-frame clones, some missing. The sample lists 150,000 to 170,000 clones, over 7.5% occurring once. Sequencing was done on a sample of central memory CD4+ T cells from blood. The sequence derives from a man between 18 and 29 years old in good health. The chain joins TRBV5-4 to TRBJ2-1; no clear D. DNA for the CDR3: TGTGCCAGCAGCGCACCCGACTGGTCCTCAGATGAGCAGTTCTTC. It specifies CASSAPDWSSDEQFF.